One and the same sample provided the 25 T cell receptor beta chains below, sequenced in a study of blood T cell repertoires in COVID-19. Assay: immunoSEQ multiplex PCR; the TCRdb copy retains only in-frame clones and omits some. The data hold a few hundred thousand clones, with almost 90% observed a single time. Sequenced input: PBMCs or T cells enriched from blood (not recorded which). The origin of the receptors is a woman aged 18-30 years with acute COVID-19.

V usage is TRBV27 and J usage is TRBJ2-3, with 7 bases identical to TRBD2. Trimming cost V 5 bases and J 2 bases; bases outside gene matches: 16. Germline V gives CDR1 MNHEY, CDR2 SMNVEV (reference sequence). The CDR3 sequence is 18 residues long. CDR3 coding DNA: TGTGCCAGCAGTCCTAAGGCGGGAGCCCTAGCAGCCACAGATACGCAGTATTTT. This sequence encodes CASSPKAGALAATDTQYF.

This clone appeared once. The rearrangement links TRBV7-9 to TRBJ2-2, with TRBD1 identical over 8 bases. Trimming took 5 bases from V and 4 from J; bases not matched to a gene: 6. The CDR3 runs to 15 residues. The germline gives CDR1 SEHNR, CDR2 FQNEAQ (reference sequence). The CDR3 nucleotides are TGTGCCAGCAGCCCGACAGGGGTGGGCACCGGGGAGCTGTTTTTT. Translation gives CASSPTGVGTGELFF.

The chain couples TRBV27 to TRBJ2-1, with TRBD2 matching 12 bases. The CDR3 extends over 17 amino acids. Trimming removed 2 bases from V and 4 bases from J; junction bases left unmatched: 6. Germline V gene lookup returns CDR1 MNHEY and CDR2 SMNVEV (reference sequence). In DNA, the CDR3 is TGTGCCAGCAGTTTAGCCCTAGCGGGAGGGGTATACAATGAGCAGTTCTTC. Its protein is CASSLALAGGVYNEQFF.

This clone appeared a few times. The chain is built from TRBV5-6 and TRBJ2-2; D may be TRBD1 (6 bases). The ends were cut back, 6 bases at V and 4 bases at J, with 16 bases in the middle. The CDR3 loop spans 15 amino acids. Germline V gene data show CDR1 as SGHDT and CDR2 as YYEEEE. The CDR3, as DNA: TGTGCCAGCACCAGGGGCTCGTTCCGCACCGGGGAGCTGTTTTTT. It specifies CASTRGSFRTGELFF.

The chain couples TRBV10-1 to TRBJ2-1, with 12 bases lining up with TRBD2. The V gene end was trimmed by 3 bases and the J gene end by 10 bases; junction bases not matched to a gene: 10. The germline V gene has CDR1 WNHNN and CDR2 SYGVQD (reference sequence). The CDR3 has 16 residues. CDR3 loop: CASSDRTSGNPKEQFF. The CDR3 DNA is TGCGCCAGCAGTGATAGGACTAGCGGGAACCCTAAGGAGCAGTTCTTC.

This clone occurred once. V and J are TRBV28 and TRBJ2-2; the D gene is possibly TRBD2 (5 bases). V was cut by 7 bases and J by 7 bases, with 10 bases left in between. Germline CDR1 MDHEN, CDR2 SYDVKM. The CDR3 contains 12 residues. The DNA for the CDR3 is TGTGCCAGCAATAACCGGGGCGGGGAGCTGTTTTTT. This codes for CASNNRGGELFF.

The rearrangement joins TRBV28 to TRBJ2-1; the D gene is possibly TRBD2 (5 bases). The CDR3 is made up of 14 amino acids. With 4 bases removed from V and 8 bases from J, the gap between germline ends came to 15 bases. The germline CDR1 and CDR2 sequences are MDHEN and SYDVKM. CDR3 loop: CASSSPVRGHEQFF. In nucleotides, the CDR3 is TGTGCCAGCAGTTCCCCCGTCCGGGGTCATGAGCAGTTCTTC. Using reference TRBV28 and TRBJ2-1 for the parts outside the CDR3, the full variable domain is DVKVTQSSRYLVKRTGEKVFLECVQDMDHENMFWYRQDPGLGLRLIYFSYDVKMKEKGDIPEGYSVSREKKERFSLILESASTNQTSMYLCASSSPVRGHEQFFGPGTRLTVL.

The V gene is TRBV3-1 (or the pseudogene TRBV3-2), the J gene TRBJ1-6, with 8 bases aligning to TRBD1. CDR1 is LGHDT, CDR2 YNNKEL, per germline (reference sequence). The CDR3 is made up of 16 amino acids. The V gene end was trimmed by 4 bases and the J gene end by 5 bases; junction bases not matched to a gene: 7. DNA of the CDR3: TGTGCCAGCAGCCTCGGGACAGGTTTGAATAATTCACCCCTCCACTTT. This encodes CASSLGTGLNNSPLHF.

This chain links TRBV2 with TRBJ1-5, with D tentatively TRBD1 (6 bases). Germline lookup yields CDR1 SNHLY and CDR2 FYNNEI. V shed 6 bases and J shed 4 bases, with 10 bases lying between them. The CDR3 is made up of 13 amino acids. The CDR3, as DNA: TGTGCCAGCAGCCCCGGACAGAATCAGCCCCAGCATTTT. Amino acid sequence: CASSPGQNQPQHF.

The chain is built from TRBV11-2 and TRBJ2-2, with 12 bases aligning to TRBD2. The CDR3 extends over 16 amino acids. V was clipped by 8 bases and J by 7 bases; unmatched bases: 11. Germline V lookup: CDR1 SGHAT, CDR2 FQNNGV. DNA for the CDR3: TGTGCCAGCCGCCTCCTACTAGCGGGAGGAATCGGGGAGCTGTTTTTT. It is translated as CASRLLLAGGIGELFF.

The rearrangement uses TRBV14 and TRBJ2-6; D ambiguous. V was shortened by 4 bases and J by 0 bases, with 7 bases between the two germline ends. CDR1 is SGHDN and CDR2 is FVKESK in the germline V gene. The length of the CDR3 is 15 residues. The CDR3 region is CASSPGGSGANVLTF. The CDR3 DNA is TGTGCCAGCAGCCCGGGTGGCTCTGGGGCCAACGTCCTGACTTTC.

The CDR3 DNA reads as TGTGCCAGCAGTGGTCCCCCGGGACAGAATGAAAAACTGTTTTTT. It codes for CASSGPPGQNEKLFF. The rearrangement uses TRBV2 and TRBJ1-4; 7 nucleotides align to TRBD1. J was trimmed by 5 bases and V by 4 bases; bases with no gene match: 7. Germline V gene data show CDR1 as SNHLY and CDR2 as FYNNEI. This CDR3 is built from 15 residues.

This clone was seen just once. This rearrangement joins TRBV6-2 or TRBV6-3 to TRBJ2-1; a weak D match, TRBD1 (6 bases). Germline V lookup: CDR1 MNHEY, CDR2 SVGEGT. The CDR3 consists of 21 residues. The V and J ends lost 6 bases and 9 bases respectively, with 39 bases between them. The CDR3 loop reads CASSLRPWDNCGAWVACEQFF. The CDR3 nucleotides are TGTGCCAGCAGCCTCCGGCCCTGGGACAATTGTGGAGCTTGGGTCGCCTGTGAGCAGTTCTTC.

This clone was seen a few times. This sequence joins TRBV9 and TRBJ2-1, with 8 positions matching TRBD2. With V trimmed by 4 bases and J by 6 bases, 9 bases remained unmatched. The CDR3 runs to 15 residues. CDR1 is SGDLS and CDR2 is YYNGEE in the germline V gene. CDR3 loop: CASSQRAGARNEQFF. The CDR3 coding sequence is TGTGCCAGCAGCCAACGAGCGGGAGCCCGCAATGAGCAGTTCTTC.

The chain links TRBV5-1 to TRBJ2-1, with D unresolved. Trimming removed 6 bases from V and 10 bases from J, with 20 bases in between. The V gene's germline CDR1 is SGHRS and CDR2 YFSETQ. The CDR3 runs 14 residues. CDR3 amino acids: CASNPRESESEQFF. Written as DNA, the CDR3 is TGCGCCAGCAACCCGCGAGAGTCCGAATCCGAGCAGTTCTTC.

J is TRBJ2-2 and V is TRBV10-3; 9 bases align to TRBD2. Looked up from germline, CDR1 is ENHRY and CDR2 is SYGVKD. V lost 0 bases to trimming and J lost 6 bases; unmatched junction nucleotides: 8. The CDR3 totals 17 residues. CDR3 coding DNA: TGTGCCATCAGTGAGTCTCCTAGCGGGATCGGCGCCGGGGAGCTGTTTTTT. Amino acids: CAISESPSGIGAGELFF.

CDR3 sequence reads: CASSVAPGGTGYGYTF. The CDR3 DNA reads as TGTGCCAGCAGCGTCGCCCCAGGGGGGACTGGGTATGGCTACACCTTC. V and J are TRBV9 and TRBJ1-2; 7 positions match TRBD1. The V gene end was trimmed by 2 bases and the J gene end by 5 bases; junction bases not matched to a gene: 12. Germline V gene sequence: CDR1 SGDLS, CDR2 YYNGEE. This CDR3 comprises 16 residues.

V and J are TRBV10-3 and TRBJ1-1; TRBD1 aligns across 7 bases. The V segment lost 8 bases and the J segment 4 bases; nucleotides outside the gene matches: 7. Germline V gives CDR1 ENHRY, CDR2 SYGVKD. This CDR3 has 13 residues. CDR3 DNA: TGTGCCATCCGACAGGGCGAGACCACTGAAGCTTTCTTT. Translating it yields CAIRQGETTEAFF.

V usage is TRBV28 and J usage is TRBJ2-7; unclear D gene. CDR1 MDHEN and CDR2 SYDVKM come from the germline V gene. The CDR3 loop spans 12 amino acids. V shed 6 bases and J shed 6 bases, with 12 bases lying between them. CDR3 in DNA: TGTGCCAGCAGCCGATCCAGTACCGAGCAGTACTTC. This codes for CASSRSSTEQYF. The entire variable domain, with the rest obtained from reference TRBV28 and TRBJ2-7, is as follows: DVKVTQSSRYLVKRTGEKVFLECVQDMDHENMFWYRQDPGLGLRLIYFSYDVKMKEKGDIPEGYSVSREKKERFSLILESASTNQTSMYLCASSRSSTEQYFGPGTRLTVT.

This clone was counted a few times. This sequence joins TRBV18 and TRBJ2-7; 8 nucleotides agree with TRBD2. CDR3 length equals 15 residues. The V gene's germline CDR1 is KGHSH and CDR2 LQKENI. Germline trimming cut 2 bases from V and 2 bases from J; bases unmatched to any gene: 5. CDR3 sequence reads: CASSPGTSGAYEQYF. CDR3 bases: TGTGCCAGCTCACCAGGTACTAGCGGAGCCTACGAGCAGTACTTC.

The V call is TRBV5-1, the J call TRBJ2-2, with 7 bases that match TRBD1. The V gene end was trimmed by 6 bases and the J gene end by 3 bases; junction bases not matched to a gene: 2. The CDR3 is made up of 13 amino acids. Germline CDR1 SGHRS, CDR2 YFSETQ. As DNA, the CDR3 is TGCGCCAGCATGCAGGGGGACACCGGGGAGCTGTTTTTT. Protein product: CASMQGDTGELFF.

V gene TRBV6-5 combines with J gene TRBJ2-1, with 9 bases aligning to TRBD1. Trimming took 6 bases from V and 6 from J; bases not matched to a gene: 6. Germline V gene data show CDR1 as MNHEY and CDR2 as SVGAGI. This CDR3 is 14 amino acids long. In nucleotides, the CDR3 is TGTGCCAGCAGAGCCGGGACAGGGTTCAATGAGCAGTTCTTC. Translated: CASRAGTGFNEQFF.

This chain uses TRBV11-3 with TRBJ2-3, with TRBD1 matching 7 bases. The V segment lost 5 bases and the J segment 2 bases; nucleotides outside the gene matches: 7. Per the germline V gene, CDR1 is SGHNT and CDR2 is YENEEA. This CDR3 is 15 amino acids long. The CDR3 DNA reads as TGTGCCAGCAGCGCCCTAGGGGGCTTCACAGATACGCAGTATTTT. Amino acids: CASSALGGFTDTQYF.

The CDR3 here is CAWRSQGQGSKGYTF. DNA for the CDR3: TGTGCCTGGAGGAGTCAGGGACAGGGATCGAAGGGCTACACCTTC. This chain links TRBV30 with TRBJ1-2, with TRBD1 identical over 9 bases. Trimming at V came to 3 bases and at J to 8 bases, leaving 13 bases not matched to a gene. Germline CDR1 and CDR2: GTSNPN and SVGIG (reference sequence). This CDR3 is built from 15 residues.

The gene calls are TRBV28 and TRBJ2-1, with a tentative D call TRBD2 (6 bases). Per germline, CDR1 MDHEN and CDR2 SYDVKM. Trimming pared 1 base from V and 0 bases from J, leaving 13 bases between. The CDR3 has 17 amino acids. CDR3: CASSLYASDTSYNEQFF. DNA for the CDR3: TGTGCCAGCAGTTTATACGCTAGCGACACCTCCTACAATGAGCAGTTCTTC.